The 22 T cell receptor beta chains below come from one sample, sequenced in a study of control samples from healthy donors and cancer patients. Produced via immunoSEQ multiplex PCR; TCRdb's table is partial and in-frame only. The sample has about 69,000 clones, roughly 84% seen once; the top ten hold about 3.1%. Sequenced: PBMCs. The receptor source for this set is a woman between 45 and 60 years old with lung cancer.

About this clone itself: Just one base apart from a much larger clone, this may be a read error. The rearrangement uses TRBV11-2 and TRBJ2-3; 7 bases are shared with TRBD1. The ends lost 0 bases at V and 3 bases at J; junction bases unmatched: 0. Germline lookup yields CDR1 SGHAT and CDR2 FQNNGV. The CDR3 consists of 14 residues. The CDR3 DNA follows: TGTGCCAGCAGCTTAGACAGGGGGACAGATACGCAGTATTTT. It is translated as CASSLDRGTDTQYF.

The chain combines TRBV10-2 with TRBJ1-4; D possibly corresponds to TRBD1 (5 bases). The germline V gene encodes CDR1 WSHSY and CDR2 SAAADI. The CDR3 runs to 12 residues. With 6 bases removed from V and 7 bases from J, the gap between germline ends came to 9 bases. The CDR3 is CASRAGSEKLFF. CDR3 in DNA: TGCGCCAGCAGAGCAGGGAGTGAAAAACTGTTTTTT.

This clone was detected a few times. The rearrangement uses TRBV19 and TRBJ1-6; weak D call: TRBD1 (5 bases). V was cut by 4 bases and J by 5 bases, with 6 bases left in between. The CDR3 is 13 amino acids. Germline lookup yields CDR1 LNHDA and CDR2 SQIVND (reference sequence). The CDR3 reads CASSRGNNSPLHF. CDR3 in DNA: TGTGCCAGTAGTAGGGGGAATAATTCACCCCTCCACTTT.

V is TRBV5-6 and J is TRBJ1-6; D is undetermined. Germline CDR1 is SGHDT and CDR2 is YYEEEE. V was cut by 1 base and J by 0 bases, with 5 bases left in between. This CDR3 spans 15 amino acids. CDR3 in amino acids: CASSLKDSYNSPLHF. The CDR3 DNA follows: TGTGCCAGCAGCTTGAAGGACTCCTATAATTCACCCCTCCACTTT.

The J gene is TRBJ2-1, the V gene TRBV12-3 or TRBV12-4; D remains ambiguous. The germline V and J ends were trimmed by 3 bases and 9 bases, with 6 bases remaining between them. CDR3 length equals 11 residues. The CDR3 here is CASSLGSEQFF. CDR3 coding DNA: TGTGCCAGCAGTTTGGGAAGTGAGCAGTTCTTC.

The chain is built from TRBV6-2 or TRBV6-3 and TRBJ1-1; 7 bases line up with TRBD1. The J segment lost 9 bases and the V segment lost 5 bases, leaving 15 bases of the junction unmatched. Germline CDR1 MNHEY, CDR2 SVGEGT. This CDR3 contains 15 residues. The CDR3 protein is CASSTSGTVLLKAFF. For the CDR3, the DNA is TGTGCCAGCAGTACCTCCGGGACAGTACTCTTAAAAGCTTTCTTT.

The chain combines TRBV6-6 with TRBJ1-5; 9 nucleotides match TRBD1. Germline CDR1 reads MNHNY; CDR2 reads SVGAGI (reference sequence). The CDR3 totals 18 residues. The V and J ends lost 5 bases and 8 bases, in that order; junction bases with no gene match: 19. The CDR3 DNA reads as TGTGCCAGCAGTCGCGGGAAGACAGGGGGTCGCTCGATAGAGCCCCAGCATTTT. Its protein is CASSRGKTGGRSIEPQHF.

This clone was detected once. The chain has TRBV7-9 and TRBJ2-3; the D gene is possibly TRBD1 (6 bases). Per germline, CDR1 SEHNR and CDR2 FQNEAQ (reference sequence). V was shortened by 1 base and J by 4 bases, with 12 bases between the two germline ends. This CDR3 is 15 amino acids long. CDR3: CASSLVTGSADTQYF. For the CDR3, the DNA is TGTGCCAGCAGCTTAGTTACAGGGAGTGCAGATACGCAGTATTTT.

The chain recombines TRBV11-1 with TRBJ1-1, with 8 nucleotides matching TRBD1. The trim removed 8 bases at V and 10 bases at J, leaving 6 bases unmatched. The CDR3 spans 11 residues. Germline assignment: CDR1 SGHAT and CDR2 FQDESV (reference sequence). CDR3: CASGAGGSAFF. The CDR3 nucleotides read TGTGCCAGCGGGGCAGGGGGCTCAGCTTTCTTT.

This clone occurred once. The rearrangement uses TRBV27 and TRBJ2-1; 7 positions agree with TRBD1. CDR3 length equals 12 residues. The junction had 1 base not matched to a gene; V was cut back by 4 bases and J by 7 bases. The germline CDR1 and CDR2 sequences are MNHEY and SMNVEV (reference sequence). The CDR3 spells CASSSRGNEQFF. In DNA, the CDR3 is TGTGCCAGCAGTTCCAGGGGGAATGAGCAGTTCTTC.

With regard to this clone: Other DNA variants within this sample encode the same CDR3. J is TRBJ1-5 and V is TRBV19, with D tentatively TRBD1 (6 bases). Trimming pared 6 bases from V and 1 base from J, leaving 22 bases between. CDR3 length: 18 residues. From germline, CDR1 is LNHDA and CDR2 SQIVND (reference sequence). Written as DNA, the CDR3 is TGTGCCAGTAGCCCCTCAACAGGGCTTTTCCAAAGCAATCAGCCCCAGCATTTT. Protein: CASSPSTGLFQSNQPQHF.

J is TRBJ2-3 and V is TRBV5-1; no firm D call. The CDR3 loop spans 15 amino acids. Germline CDR1 SGHRS, CDR2 YFSETQ. V was cut by 3 bases and J by 5 bases, with 16 bases left in between. The CDR3, as DNA: TGCGCCAGCAGCTCGTGGTATAGCAGGCAAGATACGCAGTATTTT. It encodes CASSSWYSRQDTQYF. Supplemented by reference TRBV5-1 and TRBJ2-3, the full variable domain reads KAGVTQTPRYLIKTRGQQVTLSCSPISGHRSVSWYQQTPGQGLQFLFEYFSETQRNKGNFPGRFSGRQFSNSRSEMNVSTLELGDSALYLCASSSWYSRQDTQYFGPGTRLTVL.

The rearrangement joins TRBV7-2 to TRBJ2-3; TRBD2 aligns across 12 bases. The CDR3 totals 16 residues. In germline, CDR1 is SGHTA, CDR2 FQGNSA. V dropped 2 bases and J dropped 8; count of bases not matched to a gene: 8. The CDR3 loop is CASSLSLAGGPGTQYF. For the CDR3, the DNA is TGTGCCAGCAGCTTAAGCCTAGCGGGGGGGCCGGGTACGCAGTATTTT.

This clone was seen once. The chain is built from TRBV5-6 and TRBJ1-1; maybe TRBD1 (6 bases). V lost 2 bases and J lost 0, with 14 bases in between. Germline loops: CDR1 SGHDT, CDR2 YYEEEE. This CDR3 has 16 amino acids. The chain's CDR3 is CASSLGQLAMNTEAFF. The CDR3 coding sequence is TGTGCCAGCAGCTTAGGACAGCTTGCCATGAACACTGAAGCTTTCTTT.

This sequence joins TRBV19 and TRBJ1-1; 10 positions match TRBD1. CDR1 is LNHDA and CDR2 is SQIVND in the germline V gene (reference sequence). V shed 8 bases and J 6 bases; nucleotides not matched to a gene: 18. The CDR3 length is 17 residues. CDR3 sequence (DNA): TGTGCCAGTTTTTCCGGGACAGGGGTGGTAGAGTGGTCTGAAGCTTTCTTT. Its protein is CASFSGTGVVEWSEAFF.

In DNA form, the CDR3 reads TGTGCCAGCAGCTTAGAGACAGGGTGGGAGCAGCCCCAGCATTTT. Translation gives CASSLETGWEQPQHF. The chain carries TRBV7-8 and TRBJ1-5; 7 nucleotides line up with TRBD1. Germline V gene sequence: CDR1 SGHVS, CDR2 FQNEAQ. The length of the CDR3 is 15 residues. V shed 1 base, J shed 7 bases, and the junction held 7 bases outside the gene matches. The whole variable domain, filled in from reference TRBV7-8 and TRBJ1-5, reads GAGVSQSPRYKVAKRGQDVALRCDPISGHVSLFWYQQALGQGPEFLTYFQNEAQLDKSGLPSDRFFAERPEGSVSTLKIQRTQQEDSAVYLCASSLETGWEQPQHFGDGTRLSIL.

DNA of the CDR3: TGCGCCAGCAGCCCCACCGGGTTCTCCTACGAGCAGTACTTC. It is translated as CASSPTGFSYEQYF. The chain has TRBV4-3 and TRBJ2-7; D call uncertain. The CDR3 length is 14 residues. Germline CDR1 reads LGHNA; CDR2 reads YSLEER. With 4 bases removed from V and 0 bases from J, the gap between germline ends came to 10 bases.

The CDR3 loop is CASMTASGTDTQYF. CDR3 bases: TGTGCCAGCATGACAGCTTCGGGCACAGATACGCAGTATTTT. The chain combines TRBV5-5 with TRBJ2-3, with D tentatively TRBD1 (5 bases). V was clipped by 6 bases and J by 1 base, with 12 bases between them. The CDR3 has 14 amino acids. Germline CDR1 and CDR2: SGHKS and YYEKEE (reference sequence).

V and J are TRBV7-3 and TRBJ2-7; TRBD2 matches 9 bases. The V gene's germline CDR1 is SGHTA and CDR2 FQGTGA. The CDR3 spans 18 residues. Losses at the gene ends were 5 bases for V and 0 bases for J; bases not matched to a gene: 14. The CDR3 spells CASSPQGRLAGTSYEQYF. In DNA, the CDR3 is TGTGCCAGCAGCCCGCAGGGTCGGCTAGCGGGAACCTCCTACGAGCAGTACTTC.

V and J are TRBV7-2 and TRBJ2-7; maybe TRBD1 (5 bases). The V gene lost 2 bases and the J gene lost 4 bases, with 15 bases spanning the gap. Germline V gene lookup returns CDR1 SGHTA and CDR2 FQGNSA. The CDR3 spans 15 residues. As DNA, the CDR3 is TGTGCCAGCAGCTTAAGCCCCCTATCAGGGTACGAGCAGTACTTC. It specifies CASSLSPLSGYEQYF.

This CDR3 reads CAWSATQGTRGIQYF. The DNA for the CDR3 is TGTGCCTGGAGTGCTACACAGGGGACGCGCGGCATTCAGTACTTC. The chain has TRBV30 and TRBJ2-4; 7 positions agree with TRBD1. CDR1 is GTSNPN, CDR2 SVGIG, per germline (reference sequence). V was pared by 1 base and J by 9 bases, with 12 bases of the junction left unmatched. This CDR3 has 15 amino acids.

The chain recombines TRBV12-5 with TRBJ1-1; TRBD1 aligns across 7 bases. The CDR3 runs 15 residues. V was pared by 6 bases and J by 0 bases, with 7 bases of the junction left unmatched. Germline assignment: CDR1 LGHNT and CDR2 FRNRAP. The CDR3 protein is CASGLYGTVNTEAFF. The CDR3 region has the DNA TGTGCTAGTGGATTATACGGGACAGTGAACACTGAAGCTTTCTTT.